This TCR beta chain derives from a study of patients and donors after allogeneic stem cell transplantation. This clonotype was seen repeatedly, ten times or more. TCRdb recomputed calls from the RT-PCR reads with MiXCR, one row per CDR3 protein. The table has about 160,000 distinct CDR3 sequences, about 30% seen once. Losses at the gene ends were 1 base for V and 6 bases for J; bases not matched to a gene: 9. Per germline, CDR1 DFQATT and CDR2 SNEGSKA (reference sequence). This CDR3 has 15 amino acids. Input material: blood, either unsorted or a sorted T cell fraction (not recorded which). This receptor was identified in a human donor who was either an allogeneic HSCT recipient or a stem cell or donor lymphocyte infusion donor (not recorded which). It is not recorded whose cells these are; they may come from a transplant donor. The chain combines TRBV20-1 with TRBJ1-1; 9 positions agree with TRBD1. CDR3 sequence reads: CSARGEGQGRSEAFF. The CDR3 nucleotides are TGCAGTGCTAGAGGGGAGGGACAGGGAAGGTCTGAAGCTTTCTTT.